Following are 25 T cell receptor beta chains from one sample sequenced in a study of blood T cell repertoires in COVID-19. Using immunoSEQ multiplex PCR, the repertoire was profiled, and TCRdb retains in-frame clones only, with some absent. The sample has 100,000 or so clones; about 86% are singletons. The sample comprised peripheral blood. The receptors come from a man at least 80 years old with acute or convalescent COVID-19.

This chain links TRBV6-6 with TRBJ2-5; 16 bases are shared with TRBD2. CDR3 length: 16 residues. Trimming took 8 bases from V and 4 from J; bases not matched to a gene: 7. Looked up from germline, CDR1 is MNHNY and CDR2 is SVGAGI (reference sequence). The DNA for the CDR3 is TGTGCCAGCGCCGGGACTAGCGGGAGGGGGATAGAGACCCAGTACTTC. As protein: CASAGTSGRGIETQYF.

The CDR3 spells CASSSPGQPAPYF. CDR3 nucleotide sequence: TGTGCCAGCAGTTCCCCGGGACAGCCGGCGCCGTACTTC. This sequence joins TRBV28 and TRBJ2-5; 7 bases are shared with TRBD1. The CDR3 length is 13 residues. Unmatched junction bases numbered 12, after V lost 4 bases and J lost 13 bases. Germline V gene sequence: CDR1 MDHEN, CDR2 SYDVKM. The full variable domain, completed using reference TRBV28 and TRBJ2-5, is DVKVTQSSRYLVKRTGEKVFLECVQDMDHENMFWYRQDPGLGLRLIYFSYDVKMKEKGDIPEGYSVSREKKERFSLILESASTNQTSMYLCASSSPGQPAPYFGPGTRLLVL.

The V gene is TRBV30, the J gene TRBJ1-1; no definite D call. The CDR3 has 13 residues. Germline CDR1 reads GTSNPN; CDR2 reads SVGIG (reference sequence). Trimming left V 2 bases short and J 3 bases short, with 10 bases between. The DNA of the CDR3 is TGTGCCTGGAGTCCCGCGAGCTACACTGAAGCTTTCTTT. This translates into CAWSPASYTEAFF.

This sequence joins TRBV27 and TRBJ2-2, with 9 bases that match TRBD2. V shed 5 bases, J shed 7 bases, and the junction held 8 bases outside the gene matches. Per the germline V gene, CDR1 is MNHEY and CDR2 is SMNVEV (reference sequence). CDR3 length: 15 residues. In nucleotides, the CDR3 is TGTGCCAGCAGTCAACCTAGCGGGACGGGCGGGGAGCTGTTTTTT. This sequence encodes CASSQPSGTGGELFF.

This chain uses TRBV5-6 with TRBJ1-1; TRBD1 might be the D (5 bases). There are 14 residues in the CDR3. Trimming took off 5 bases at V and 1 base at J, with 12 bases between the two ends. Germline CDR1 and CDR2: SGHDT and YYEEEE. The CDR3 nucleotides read TGTGCCAGCAGTCCAAACAGGAGGAACACTGAAGCTTTCTTT. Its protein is CASSPNRRNTEAFF.

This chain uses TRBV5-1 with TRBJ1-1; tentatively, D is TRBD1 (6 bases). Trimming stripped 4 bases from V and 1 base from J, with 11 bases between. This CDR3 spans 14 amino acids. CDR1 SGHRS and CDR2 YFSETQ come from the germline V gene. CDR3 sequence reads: CASSSSTGNTEAFF. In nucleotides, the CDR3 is TGCGCCAGCAGCAGCTCGACAGGGAACACTGAAGCTTTCTTT.

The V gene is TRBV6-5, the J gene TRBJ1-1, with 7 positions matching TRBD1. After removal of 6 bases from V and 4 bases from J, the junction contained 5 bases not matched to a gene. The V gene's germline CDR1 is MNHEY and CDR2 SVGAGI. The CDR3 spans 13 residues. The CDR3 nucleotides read TGTGCCAGCAGAGTAGCAGGGGGCACTGAAGCTTTCTTT. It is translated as CASRVAGGTEAFF.

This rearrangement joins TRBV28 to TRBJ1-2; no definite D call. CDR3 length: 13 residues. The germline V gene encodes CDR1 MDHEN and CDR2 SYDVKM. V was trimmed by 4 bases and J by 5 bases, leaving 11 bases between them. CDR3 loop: CASSWSSPYGYTF. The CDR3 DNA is TGTGCCAGCAGTTGGTCCAGTCCGTATGGCTACACCTTC.

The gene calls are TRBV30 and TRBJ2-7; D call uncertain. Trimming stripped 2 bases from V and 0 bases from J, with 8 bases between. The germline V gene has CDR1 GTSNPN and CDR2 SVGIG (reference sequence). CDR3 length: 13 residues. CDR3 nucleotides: TGTGCCTGGAGTCTGCACAGCTCCTACGAGCAGTACTTC. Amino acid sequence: CAWSLHSSYEQYF. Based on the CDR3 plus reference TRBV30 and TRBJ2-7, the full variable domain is SQTIHQWPATLVQPVGSPLSLECTVEGTSNPNLYWYRQAAGRGLQLLFYSVGIGQISSEVPQNLSASRPQDRQFILSSKKLLLSDSGFYLCAWSLHSSYEQYFGPGTRLTVT.

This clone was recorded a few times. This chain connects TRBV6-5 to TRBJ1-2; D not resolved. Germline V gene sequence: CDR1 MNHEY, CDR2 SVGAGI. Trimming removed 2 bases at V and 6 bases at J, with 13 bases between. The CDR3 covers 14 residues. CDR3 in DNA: TGTGCCAGCAGTTACGGTCGCAGGAAGCATGGCTACACCTTC. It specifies CASSYGRRKHGYTF.

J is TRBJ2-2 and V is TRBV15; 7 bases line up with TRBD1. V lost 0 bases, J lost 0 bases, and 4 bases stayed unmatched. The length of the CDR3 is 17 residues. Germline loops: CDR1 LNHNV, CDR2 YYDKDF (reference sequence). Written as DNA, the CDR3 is TGTGCCACCAGCAGAGAAACCGGGACAGCGAACACCGGGGAGCTGTTTTTT. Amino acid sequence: CATSRETGTANTGELFF.

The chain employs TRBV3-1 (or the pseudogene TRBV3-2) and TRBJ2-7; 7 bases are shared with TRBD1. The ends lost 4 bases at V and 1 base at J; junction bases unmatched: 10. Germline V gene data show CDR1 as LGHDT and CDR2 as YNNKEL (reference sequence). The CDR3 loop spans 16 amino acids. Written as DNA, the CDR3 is TGTGCCAGCAGCCCCCGGGACGGGACAGCGTCCTACGAGCAGTACTTC. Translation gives CASSPRDGTASYEQYF.

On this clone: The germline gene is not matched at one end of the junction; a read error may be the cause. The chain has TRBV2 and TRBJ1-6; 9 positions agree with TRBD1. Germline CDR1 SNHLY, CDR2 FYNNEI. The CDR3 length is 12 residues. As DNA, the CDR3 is TGTGCCAGCAGTGGACCCGGGACAGGGCTTTTCTTT. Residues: CASSGPGTGLFF. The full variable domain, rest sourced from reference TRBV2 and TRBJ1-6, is EPEVTQTPSHQVTQMGQEVILRCVPISNHLYFYWYRQILGQKVEFLVSFYNNEISEKSEIFDDQFSVERPDGSNFTLKIRSTKLEDSAMYFCASSGPGTGLFFGNGTRLTVT.

DNA of the CDR3: TGCGCCAGCAGCTCCGGGACACAGAACACCGGGGAGCTGTTTTTT. Translation: CASSSGTQNTGELFF. The V and J genes are TRBV5-1 and TRBJ2-2; D might be TRBD1 (6 bases). V was clipped by 3 bases and J by 1 base, with 10 bases between them. This CDR3 has 15 residues. In germline, CDR1 is SGHRS, CDR2 YFSETQ.

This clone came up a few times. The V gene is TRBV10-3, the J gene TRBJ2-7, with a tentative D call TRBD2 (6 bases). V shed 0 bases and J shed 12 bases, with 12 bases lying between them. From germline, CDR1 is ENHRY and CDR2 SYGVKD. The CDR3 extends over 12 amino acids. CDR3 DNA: TGTGCCATCAGTGAGTCGAGGGAGGAACGGTACTTC. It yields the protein CAISESREERYF.

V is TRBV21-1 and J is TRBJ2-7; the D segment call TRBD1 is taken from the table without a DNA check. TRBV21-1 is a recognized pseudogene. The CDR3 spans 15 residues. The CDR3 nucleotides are TGTGCCAGCAGCAAAGTTCCGGGACAGAACTACGAGCAGTACTTC. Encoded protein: CASSKVPGQNYEQYF.

As DNA, the CDR3 is TGTGCCAGCAGCCAAGATAACCAGGGGGCATACAATGAGCAGTTCTTC. This codes for CASSQDNQGAYNEQFF. The genes are TRBV3-1 (or the pseudogene TRBV3-2) and TRBJ2-1; 8 bases are a match to TRBD1. The CDR3 contains 16 residues. J gave up 4 bases and V 0 bases, and 5 bases lay outside the gene matches. Germline CDR1 and CDR2: LGHDT and YNNKEL (reference sequence).

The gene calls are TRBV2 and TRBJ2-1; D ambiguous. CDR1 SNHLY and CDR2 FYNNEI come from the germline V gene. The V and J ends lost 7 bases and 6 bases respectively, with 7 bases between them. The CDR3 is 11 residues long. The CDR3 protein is CASTSLNEQFF. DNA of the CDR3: TGTGCCAGCACTTCTCTCAATGAGCAGTTCTTC.

This CDR3 reads CASSRGQGTEAFF. The CDR3 DNA sequence: TGTGCCAGCTCACGGGGGCAAGGGACTGAAGCTTTCTTT. This chain connects TRBV18 to TRBJ1-1; maybe TRBD1 (6 bases). The germline V gene encodes CDR1 KGHSH and CDR2 LQKENI. The CDR3 consists of 13 residues. Trimming took 4 bases from V and 5 from J, leaving 11 bases between them. The full variable domain, in which reference TRBV18 and TRBJ1-1 provide the parts outside the CDR3, is NAGVMQNPRHLVRRRGQEARLRCSPMKGHSHVYWYRQLPEEGLKFMVYLQKENIIDESGMPKERFSAEFPKEGPSILRIQQVVRGDSAAYFCASSRGQGTEAFFGQGTRLTVV.

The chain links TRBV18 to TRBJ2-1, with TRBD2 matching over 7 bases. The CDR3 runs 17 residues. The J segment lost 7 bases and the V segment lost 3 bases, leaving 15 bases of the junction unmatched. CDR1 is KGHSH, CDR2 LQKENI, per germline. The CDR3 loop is CASSPFLEGGPENEQFF. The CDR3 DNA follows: TGTGCCAGCTCACCCTTCTTAGAGGGAGGGCCGGAAAATGAGCAGTTCTTC.

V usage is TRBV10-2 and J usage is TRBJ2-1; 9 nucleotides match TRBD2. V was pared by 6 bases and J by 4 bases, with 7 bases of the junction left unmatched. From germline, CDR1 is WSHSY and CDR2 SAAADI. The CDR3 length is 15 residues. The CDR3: CASRSSGSSYNEQFF. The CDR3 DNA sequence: TGCGCCAGCAGGAGTAGCGGGAGCTCTTACAATGAGCAGTTCTTC.

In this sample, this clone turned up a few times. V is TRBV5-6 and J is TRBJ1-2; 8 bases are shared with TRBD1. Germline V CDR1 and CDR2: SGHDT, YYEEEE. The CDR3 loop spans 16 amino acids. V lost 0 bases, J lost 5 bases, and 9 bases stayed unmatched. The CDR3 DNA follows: TGTGCCAGCAGCTTGGCGCAGGGGGCGCGAGGGTATGGCTACACCTTC. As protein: CASSLAQGARGYGYTF.

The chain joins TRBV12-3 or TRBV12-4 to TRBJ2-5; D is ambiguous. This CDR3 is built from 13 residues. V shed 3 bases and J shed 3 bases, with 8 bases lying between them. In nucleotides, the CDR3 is TGTGCCAGCAGTTTTTGGGCTGAAGAGACCCAGTACTTC. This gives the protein CASSFWAEETQYF.

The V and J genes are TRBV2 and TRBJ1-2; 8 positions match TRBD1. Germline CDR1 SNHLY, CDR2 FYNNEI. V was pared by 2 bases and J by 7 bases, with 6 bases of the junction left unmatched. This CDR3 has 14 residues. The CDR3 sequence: CASSESRGQGGYTF. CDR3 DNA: TGTGCCAGCAGTGAAAGCAGGGGGCAGGGTGGCTACACCTTC.

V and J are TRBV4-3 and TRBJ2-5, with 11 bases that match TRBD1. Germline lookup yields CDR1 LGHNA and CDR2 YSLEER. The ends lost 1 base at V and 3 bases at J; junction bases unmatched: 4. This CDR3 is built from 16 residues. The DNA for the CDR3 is TGCGCCAGCAGCCAAGGGACAGGGGGCGCGGAAGAGACCCAGTACTTC. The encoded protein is CASSQGTGGAEETQYF.